What follows are 32 T cell receptor beta chains derived from one specimen sequenced in a study of blood T cell repertoires in COVID-19. Sequenced by immunoSEQ multiplex PCR; TCRdb stores in-frame clones only, minus some. This table holds some 97,000 clones, roughly 79% found once. Specimen: peripheral blood. Receptor source: a woman between 65 and 79 years old with acute or convalescent COVID-19.

This sequence joins TRBV6-6 and TRBJ1-1; the match to TRBD1 covers 8 bases. Germline loops: CDR1 MNHNY, CDR2 SVGAGI (reference sequence). J was trimmed by 6 bases and V by 6 bases; bases with no gene match: 9. This CDR3 is built from 14 residues. CDR3 region: CASRTDRGWAEAFF. In nucleotides, the CDR3 is TGTGCCAGCAGGACCGACAGGGGTTGGGCTGAAGCTTTCTTT.

This chain uses TRBV19 with TRBJ1-6; perhaps TRBD1 as D (5 bases). V was cut by 5 bases and J by 6 bases, with 14 bases left in between. CDR1 LNHDA and CDR2 SQIVND come from the germline V gene (reference sequence). The CDR3 sequence is 15 residues long. CDR3 nucleotide sequence: TGTGCCAGTAGTTCTGACAGTATGGGTAATTCACCCCTCCACTTT. It specifies CASSSDSMGNSPLHF.

The table lists this clone with a count of one. The chain uses TRBV7-6 and TRBJ2-1; 10 nucleotides align to TRBD1. This CDR3 has 15 residues. The J segment lost 3 bases and the V segment lost 5 bases, leaving 4 bases of the junction unmatched. Germline lookup yields CDR1 SGHVS and CDR2 FNYEAQ. CDR3 DNA: TGTGCCAGCAGCCCGGGACAGGGGTTCTACAATGAGCAGTTCTTC. Protein product: CASSPGQGFYNEQFF.

This chain links TRBV4-2 with TRBJ2-1; the D gene is possibly TRBD2 (6 bases). Trimming took off 0 bases at V and 7 bases at J, with 13 bases between the two ends. CDR1 is LGHNA and CDR2 is YNFKEQ in the germline V gene. The CDR3 length is 15 residues. The CDR3 nucleotides are TGTGCCAGCAGCCAAGAGGAGGGTTCAACAAATGAGCAGTTCTTC. This gives the protein CASSQEEGSTNEQFF.

J is TRBJ2-5 and V is TRBV10-3, with D possibly TRBD2 on 7 matching bases. This CDR3 contains 14 residues. With 7 bases removed from V and 5 bases from J, the gap between germline ends came to 17 bases. Looked up from germline, CDR1 is ENHRY and CDR2 is SYGVKD. CDR3 nucleotides: TGTGCCATCACCGAGGGGCGGGGGCAGGAGACCCAGTACTTC. Amino acids: CAITEGRGQETQYF.

This chain links TRBV5-5 with TRBJ2-1, with TRBD1 matching 7 bases. CDR1 SGHKS and CDR2 YYEKEE come from the germline V gene (reference sequence). CDR3 length: 14 residues. The V and J ends lost 2 bases and 3 bases, in that order; junction bases with no gene match: 2. The CDR3 region is CASSFGTVYNEQFF. Here the CDR3 DNA reads TGTGCCAGCAGCTTCGGGACAGTCTACAATGAGCAGTTCTTC.

The rearrangement uses TRBV7-2 and TRBJ2-5, with D uncertain. The CDR3 is 14 amino acids. V was shortened by 1 base and J by 4 bases, with 10 bases between the two germline ends. Germline V gives CDR1 SGHTA, CDR2 FQGNSA. Here the CDR3 reads CASSLELNLETQYF. As DNA, the CDR3 is TGTGCCAGCAGCTTAGAACTCAACCTAGAGACCCAGTACTTC.

The chain is built from TRBV6-2 or TRBV6-3 and TRBJ2-5, with TRBD2 matching 16 bases. The CDR3 covers 16 residues. V lost 6 bases, J lost 2 bases, and 3 bases stayed unmatched. CDR1 is MNHEY, CDR2 SVGEGT, per germline. CDR3 nucleotides: TGTGCCAGCAGCCTGGGACTAGCGGGGGGGCAAGAGACCCAGTACTTC. It codes for CASSLGLAGGQETQYF.

This sequence joins TRBV9 and TRBJ1-1, with no clear D. The length of the CDR3 is 14 residues. V was pared by 3 bases and J by 1 base, with 10 bases between. The germline gives CDR1 SGDLS, CDR2 YYNGEE. As DNA, the CDR3 is TGTGCCAGCAGCGCATTAGACACGAACACTGAAGCTTTCTTT. Its protein is CASSALDTNTEAFF.

The CDR3 bases are TGTGCCAGCAGCTTCACAGGGGACGCTTTCTTT. Its protein is CASSFTGDAFF. V is TRBV5-8 and J is TRBJ1-1; 7 bases agree with TRBD1. The CDR3 runs to 11 residues. Unmatched junction bases numbered 3, after V lost 2 bases and J lost 11 bases. Per germline, CDR1 SGHTS and CDR2 YDEGEE.

This clone was picked up a small number of times. The chain combines TRBV9 with TRBJ2-3; TRBD2 aligns across 7 bases. CDR3 size: 12 residues. Trimming cost V 4 bases and J 11 bases; bases outside gene matches: 7. Germline V gene data show CDR1 as SGDLS and CDR2 as YYNGEE. DNA for the CDR3: TGTGCCAGCAGCTCGACTAGCCTAGGGCAGTATTTT. Translation: CASSSTSLGQYF.

The V gene is TRBV5-1, the J gene TRBJ1-3; the D is unclear. V lost 0 bases to trimming and J lost 2 bases, with 9 bases between them. Germline CDR1 reads SGHRS; CDR2 reads YFSETQ. The CDR3 spans 15 residues. This CDR3 is CASSLVTGAGNTIYF. CDR3 coding DNA: TGCGCCAGCAGCTTGGTTACCGGTGCTGGAAACACCATATATTTT.

The genes are TRBV4-2 and TRBJ2-5, with D possibly being TRBD2 (6 bases). This CDR3 comprises 14 residues. Trimming took 1 base from V and 5 from J, leaving 11 bases between them. The V gene's germline CDR1 is LGHNA and CDR2 YNFKEQ. CDR3 nucleotide sequence: TGTGCCAGCAGCCAAGCTGGGGGGAGGGAGACCCAGTACTTC. Amino acid sequence: CASSQAGGRETQYF.

The gene calls are TRBV4-3 and TRBJ2-2; 10 bases match TRBD1. From germline, CDR1 is LGHNA and CDR2 YSLEER. CDR3 length: 18 residues. V gave up 0 bases and J gave up 6 bases; unmatched junction bases: 10. CDR3: CASSQEHIGTGVPGELFF. DNA of the CDR3: TGCGCCAGCAGCCAAGAACACATAGGGACAGGGGTCCCCGGGGAGCTGTTTTTT.

On this clone: One end of the junction is discordant with germline, which a read error may explain. The rearrangement links TRBV5-6 to TRBJ2-5; D ambiguous. This CDR3 comprises 11 residues. Germline lookup yields CDR1 SGHDT and CDR2 YYEEEE. Here the CDR3 DNA reads TGTGCCAGCAGCTTCGAAGAGGCCCAGTACTTC. Its translation: CASSFEEAQYF.

This chain uses TRBV12-3 or TRBV12-4 with TRBJ1-2; a weak D match, TRBD1 (5 bases). CDR3 size: 13 residues. V was clipped by 5 bases and J by 6 bases, with 13 bases between them. The CDR3 sequence is CASSTSPGNGYTF. For the CDR3, the DNA is TGTGCCAGCAGTACCAGTCCAGGGAATGGCTACACCTTC.

The V and J genes are TRBV4-1 and TRBJ2-3; 9 nucleotides align to TRBD1. J lost 4 bases, V lost 4 bases, and 3 bases had no gene match. Germline V gives CDR1 MGHRA, CDR2 YSYEKL. This CDR3 comprises 14 residues. CDR3 residues: CASSPGTGSDTQYF. The DNA for the CDR3 is TGCGCCAGCAGCCCAGGGACAGGGTCAGATACGCAGTATTTT.

The chain joins TRBV6-5 to TRBJ2-1; 10 nucleotides line up with TRBD2. CDR1 and CDR2 from the germline V gene are MNHEY and SVGAGI. The V segment lost 7 bases and the J segment 8 bases; nucleotides outside the gene matches: 11. CDR3 length: 15 amino acids. CDR3 sequence (DNA): TGTGCCAGCACCCCCGGGGCAACTAGCGGGGATGAGCAGTTCTTC. Protein product: CASTPGATSGDEQFF.

V is TRBV30 and J is TRBJ1-2; D might be TRBD1 (5 bases). The CDR3 contains 13 residues. Deletions cut 5 bases from V and 6 bases from J, with 16 bases between. Germline CDR1 and CDR2: GTSNPN and SVGIG (reference sequence). CDR3 loop: CAWLRGTRDGYTF. The CDR3 DNA is TGTGCCTGGCTCCGGGGGACTCGGGATGGCTACACCTTC.

This rearrangement joins TRBV4-2 to TRBJ2-1, with 13 bases matching TRBD2. V shed 1 base and J 7 bases; nucleotides not matched to a gene: 7. Looked up from germline, CDR1 is LGHNA and CDR2 is YNFKEQ. The CDR3 contains 17 residues. CDR3 protein: CASSQAGGTSGANEQFF. CDR3 bases: TGTGCCAGCAGCCAAGCCGGCGGGACTAGCGGGGCTAATGAGCAGTTCTTC.

J is TRBJ2-1 and V is TRBV5-4; TRBD1 matches at 10 bases. The CDR3 spans 16 residues. The V segment lost 1 base and the J segment 8 bases; nucleotides outside the gene matches: 9. In germline, CDR1 is SGHNT, CDR2 YYREEE (reference sequence). The chain's CDR3 is CASSLPGTGVGHEQFF. CDR3 nucleotides: TGTGCCAGCAGCTTGCCCGGGACAGGGGTGGGACATGAGCAGTTCTTC.

V usage is TRBV7-9 and J usage is TRBJ2-1; TRBD2 aligns across 9 bases. Germline CDR1 reads SEHNR; CDR2 reads FQNEAQ (reference sequence). V shed 1 base, J shed 7 bases, and the junction held 5 bases outside the gene matches. The CDR3 runs to 15 residues. The CDR3 protein is CASSLVSGGPNEQFF. The DNA for the CDR3 is TGTGCCAGCAGCTTAGTTAGCGGGGGCCCTAATGAGCAGTTCTTC. Based on the CDR3 plus reference TRBV7-9 and TRBJ2-1, the full variable domain is DTGVSQNPRHKITKRGQNVTFRCDPISEHNRLYWYRQTLGQGPEFLTYFQNEAQLEKSRLLSDRFSAERPKGSFSTLEIQRTEQGDSAMYLCASSLVSGGPNEQFFGPGTRLTVL.

This clone was observed a handful of times. The chain recombines TRBV11-3 with TRBJ2-3; D not resolved. Germline CDR1 is SGHNT and CDR2 is YENEEA. V lost 8 bases to trimming and J lost 4 bases, with 13 bases between them. The CDR3 runs 13 residues. CDR3 amino acids: CASGTDTSDTQYF. The DNA of the CDR3 is TGTGCCAGCGGTACTGACACTTCAGATACGCAGTATTTT. Based on the CDR3 plus reference TRBV11-3 and TRBJ2-3, the full variable domain is EAGVVQSPRYKIIEKKQPVAFWCNPISGHNTLYWYLQNLGQGPELLIRYENEEAVDDSQLPKDRFSAERLKGVDSTLKIQPAELGDSAVYLCASGTDTSDTQYFGPGTRLTVL.

The chain uses TRBV19 and TRBJ1-4; TRBD1 matches 9 bases. J was trimmed by 8 bases and V by 7 bases; bases with no gene match: 11. This CDR3 is 15 amino acids long. The germline gives CDR1 LNHDA, CDR2 SQIVND (reference sequence). CDR3 loop: CASTTPGTGTEKLFF. The CDR3 bases are TGTGCCAGTACCACTCCCGGGACAGGGACCGAAAAACTGTTTTTT.

The V call is TRBV19, the J call TRBJ1-5; 7 bases map to TRBD1. Looked up from germline, CDR1 is LNHDA and CDR2 is SQIVND (reference sequence). V gave up 4 bases and J gave up 2 bases; unmatched junction bases: 5. This CDR3 contains 15 residues. The chain's CDR3 is CASSNTGAGNQPQHF. In DNA, the CDR3 is TGTGCCAGTAGTAACACAGGGGCCGGCAATCAGCCCCAGCATTTT.

The rearrangement links TRBV11-2 to TRBJ2-1; D is undetermined. CDR1 SGHAT and CDR2 FQNNGV come from the germline V gene. The CDR3 has 11 residues. Deletions cut 2 bases from V and 7 bases from J, with 3 bases between. CDR3 sequence: CASSLRNEQFF. The CDR3 nucleotides read TGTGCCAGCAGCTTACGGAATGAGCAGTTCTTC. The full variable domain, in which reference TRBV11-2 and TRBJ2-1 provide the parts outside the CDR3, is EAGVAQSPRYKIIEKRQSVAFWCNPISGHATLYWYQQILGQGPKLLIQFQNNGVVDDSQLPKDRFSAERLKGVDSTLKIQPAKLEDSAVYLCASSLRNEQFFGPGTRLTVL.

Comment on this clone: Mismatch with germline at one junction end may stem from a read error. CDR3 in DNA: TGTGCCAGCATCTTAACCGGGAGGGATAATTCACCCCTCCACTTT. This encodes CASILTGRDNSPLHF. The chain employs TRBV7-8 and TRBJ1-6; no clear D gene. In germline, CDR1 is SGHVS, CDR2 FQNEAQ. The CDR3 is made up of 15 amino acids.

There are a few counts of this clone. The V and J genes are TRBV12-3 or TRBV12-4 and TRBJ1-4, with TRBD1 identical over 7 bases. J was trimmed by 10 bases and V by 3 bases; bases with no gene match: 5. The CDR3 loop spans 13 amino acids. The CDR3 sequence is CASSLQGEVKLFF. CDR3 nucleotides: TGTGCCAGCAGTTTGCAGGGGGAGGTAAAACTGTTTTTT.

On this clone: This CDR3 is also generated by other DNA sequences in the sample. J is TRBJ2-1 and V is TRBV6-2 or TRBV6-3; TRBD2 matches at 15 bases. V dropped 5 bases and J dropped 10; count of bases not matched to a gene: 3. Germline V gene lookup returns CDR1 MNHEY and CDR2 SVGEGT. CDR3 size: 14 residues. The DNA of the CDR3 is TGTGCCAGCAGTACCGGGACTAGCGGGGGGGAGCAGTTCTTC. This sequence encodes CASSTGTSGGEQFF.

V is TRBV9 and J is TRBJ2-1, with TRBD2 identical over 10 bases. Germline CDR1 is SGDLS and CDR2 is YYNGEE. The CDR3 has 15 amino acids. With V trimmed by 0 bases and J by 9 bases, 6 bases remained unmatched. This CDR3 reads CASSVVAGGVSEQFF. The CDR3 bases are TGTGCCAGCAGCGTAGTAGCGGGGGGAGTAAGTGAGCAGTTCTTC.

CDR3 coding DNA: TGTGCCAGCAGTTACGAGGCCAAGAACTATGGCTACACCTTC. Translation: CASSYEAKNYGYTF. V is TRBV6-5 and J is TRBJ1-2, with no clear D. This CDR3 is built from 14 residues. The V gene's germline CDR1 is MNHEY and CDR2 SVGAGI. V dropped 2 bases and J dropped 2 bases, with 9 bases sitting between them.

This chain connects TRBV6-1 to TRBJ2-3, with 9 bases that match TRBD2. The germline CDR1 and CDR2 sequences are MNHNS and SASEGT. This CDR3 contains 16 residues. J gave up 3 bases and V 4 bases, and 8 bases lay outside the gene matches. Here the CDR3 reads CASSVSTSGGTDTQYF. CDR3 DNA sequence: TGTGCCAGCAGTGTGTCGACTAGCGGAGGGACAGATACGCAGTATTTT.